The 19 T cell receptor beta chains below come from one sample, sequenced in a study of cytomegalovirus exposure and HLA in healthy donors. Sequencing was performed with immunoSEQ multiplex PCR; in TCRdb, only in-frame clones are kept and a portion is missing. The data show more than 300,000 clones, with 75% to 90% seen just once and about 0.91% held by the top ten. Sequencing used PBMCs. The receptors derive from a woman between 18 and 29 years old in good health and CMV-seronegative.

The CDR3 DNA is TGTGCCAGCAGTTACGAGGGTAACCAAGAGACCCAGTACTTC. Its translation: CASSYEGNQETQYF. The chain carries TRBV6-5 and TRBJ2-5; D might be TRBD2 (5 bases). The CDR3 extends over 14 amino acids. The germline V gene has CDR1 MNHEY and CDR2 SVGAGI. V lost 2 bases and J 0 bases, leaving 7 bases between the germline ends.

The gene calls are TRBV4-2 and TRBJ2-7; D uncertain. Germline assignment: CDR1 LGHNA and CDR2 YNFKEQ. Between the trimmed V and J ends, which lost 4 bases and 2 bases, there was a span of 12 bases. CDR3 length: 14 residues. CDR3 sequence (DNA): TGTGCCAGCAGCCCCACATACCTAGCCTACGAGCAGTACTTC. Its protein product is CASSPTYLAYEQYF.

V and J are TRBV9 and TRBJ2-1; 7 nucleotides match TRBD2. The CDR3 length is 15 residues. CDR1 and CDR2 from the germline V gene are SGDLS and YYNGEE. V shed 2 bases and J 9 bases; nucleotides not matched to a gene: 11. The CDR3 sequence: CASSVPSGAGGEQFF. CDR3 DNA: TGTGCCAGCAGCGTCCCTAGCGGAGCTGGGGGTGAGCAGTTCTTC.

This clone has only a few counts. This chain uses TRBV6-5 with TRBJ2-7; 9 bases map to TRBD2. The CDR3 runs to 14 residues. Per the germline V gene, CDR1 is MNHEY and CDR2 is SVGAGI. Trimming removed 8 bases from V and 5 bases from J; junction bases left unmatched: 10. CDR3 coding DNA: TGTGCCAGCGGGACGCTAGCGGGAAACAACGAGCAGTACTTC. Translation: CASGTLAGNNEQYF.

The chain recombines TRBV18 with TRBJ1-4; no reliable D call. The CDR3 totals 16 residues. Trimming took off 3 bases at V and 4 bases at J, with 15 bases between the two ends. Germline loops: CDR1 KGHSH, CDR2 LQKENI. CDR3 sequence reads: CASSPRGRGLNEKLFF. CDR3 DNA: TGTGCCAGCTCACCGCGTGGGCGCGGACTTAATGAAAAACTGTTTTTT.

This clone has a single count. The chain employs TRBV25-1 and TRBJ2-1; 7 nucleotides match TRBD2. The CDR3 contains 16 residues. Germline CDR1 reads MGHDK; CDR2 reads SYGVNS. Trimming at V came to 1 base and at J to 5 bases, leaving 8 bases not matched to a gene. This CDR3 reads CASSESRTSDHNEQFF. The CDR3, as DNA: TGTGCCAGCAGTGAATCCCGAACTAGCGACCACAATGAGCAGTTCTTC.

The CDR3 DNA follows: TGCGCCAGCAGCCAACTACAGGGGGCCTCCTACGAGCAGTACTTC. This gives the protein CASSQLQGASYEQYF. This chain joins TRBV4-1 and TRBJ2-7; TRBD1 matches at 9 bases. The CDR3 is 15 residues long. Germline V gene lookup returns CDR1 MGHRA and CDR2 YSYEKL. V gave up 2 bases and J gave up 0 bases; unmatched junction bases: 2.

The V call is TRBV5-4, the J call TRBJ1-1; no definite D call. V shed 0 bases and J shed 6 bases, with 6 bases lying between them. The germline CDR1 and CDR2 sequences are SGHNT and YYREEE (reference sequence). The CDR3 is made up of 12 amino acids. This chain's CDR3 is CASSLVGSEAFF. Written as DNA, the CDR3 is TGTGCCAGCAGCTTGGTCGGTTCTGAAGCTTTCTTT.

The CDR3 DNA reads TGTGCCAGCTCACCGGCAGCCGAGACAGGGGGATCCTACGAGCAGTACTTC. Protein sequence: CASSPAAETGGSYEQYF. The chain couples TRBV18 to TRBJ2-7, with 9 bases identical to TRBD1. The CDR3 totals 17 residues. Germline V gene sequence: CDR1 KGHSH, CDR2 LQKENI. The junction had 10 bases not matched to a gene; V was cut back by 3 bases and J by 1 base.

V usage is TRBV7-3 and J usage is TRBJ2-7, with TRBD2 identical over 11 bases. The CDR3 extends over 15 amino acids. J gave up 0 bases and V 2 bases, and 0 bases lay outside the gene matches. Germline V gene lookup returns CDR1 SGHTA and CDR2 FQGTGA. CDR3 region: CASSLGTSGSYEQYF. CDR3 coding DNA: TGTGCCAGCAGCTTAGGGACTAGCGGCTCCTACGAGCAGTACTTC.

The rearrangement joins TRBV6-5 to TRBJ2-3, with 13 bases that match TRBD2. Per germline, CDR1 MNHEY and CDR2 SVGAGI. The CDR3 has 12 amino acids. CDR3 bases: TGTACTAGCGGGAGGGAAACAGATACGCAGTATTTT. This translates into CTSGRETDTQYF.

The chain recombines TRBV28 with TRBJ2-3; a possible D gene is TRBD1 (6 bases). The CDR3 extends over 13 amino acids. The ends were cut back, 8 bases at V and 0 bases at J, with 9 bases in the middle. Germline V gene lookup returns CDR1 MDHEN and CDR2 SYDVKM. The CDR3 loop reads CASGGQSTDTQYF. For the CDR3, the DNA is TGTGCCAGCGGTGGACAGAGCACAGATACGCAGTATTTT.

This clone was seen a handful of times. The rearrangement joins TRBV29-1 to TRBJ1-2, with 8 bases that match TRBD1. V gave up 1 base and J gave up 3 bases; unmatched junction bases: 4. Germline V gene data show CDR1 as SQVTM and CDR2 as ANQGSEA. CDR3 length equals 14 residues. The CDR3 DNA reads as TGCAGCGTTGAAGGGGACAGGATTTACTATGGCTACACCTTC. As protein: CSVEGDRIYYGYTF.

The genes are TRBV5-1 and TRBJ1-1; D unresolved. The CDR3 has 17 residues. Germline CDR1 is SGHRS and CDR2 is YFSETQ. V lost 0 bases and J 3 bases, leaving 18 bases between the germline ends. In DNA, the CDR3 is TGCGCCAGCAGCTTGGATCCGAGGGCCAGGACGTACACTGAAGCTTTCTTT. Translating it yields CASSLDPRARTYTEAFF.

V gene TRBV4-3 combines with J gene TRBJ1-2, with D uncertain. CDR3 length: 14 residues. The germline CDR1 and CDR2 sequences are LGHNA and YSLEER. With 0 bases removed from V and 6 bases from J, the gap between germline ends came to 11 bases. The CDR3 is CASSQDAIGDGYTF. For the CDR3, the DNA is TGCGCCAGCAGCCAAGATGCTATCGGGGATGGCTACACCTTC.

The chain joins TRBV2 to TRBJ2-7; 9 bases are shared with TRBD1. Trimming took 3 bases from V and 6 from J; bases not matched to a gene: 9. The CDR3 has 15 residues. CDR1 and CDR2 (germline): SNHLY, FYNNEI. CDR3: CASSEDRGPAREQYF. The CDR3 DNA sequence: TGTGCCAGCAGTGAGGACAGGGGCCCTGCGCGCGAGCAGTACTTC.

The chain uses TRBV9 and TRBJ2-1; 7 bases fit TRBD2. V trimming: 0 bases; J trimming: 6 bases; junction bases outside the gene matches: 9. Looked up from germline, CDR1 is SGDLS and CDR2 is YYNGEE. The CDR3 has 16 residues. The CDR3 DNA reads TGTGCCAGCAGCGTAGTGGCGGGAGCTGTGGGCAATGAGCAGTTCTTC. Translated, it gives CASSVVAGAVGNEQFF.

This sequence joins TRBV25-1 and TRBJ1-4; D gene ambiguous. The V end was cut by 2 bases, the J end by 4 bases, with 14 bases between. The germline gives CDR1 MGHDK, CDR2 SYGVNS. CDR3 size: 16 residues. For the CDR3, the DNA is TGTGCCAGCAGTGAAGCCTCATTAGAATTTAATGAAAAACTGTTTTTT. It is translated as CASSEASLEFNEKLFF.

This clone was observed a handful of times. CDR3 sequence reads: CASSLLLFDRNVPYEQYF. The CDR3, as DNA: TGTGCCAGCAGCTTGCTCCTCTTCGACAGAAACGTACCCTACGAGCAGTACTTC. The chain couples TRBV5-6 to TRBJ2-7; D is perhaps TRBD1 (5 bases). CDR3 length: 18 amino acids. Germline loops: CDR1 SGHDT, CDR2 YYEEEE. V was cut by 1 base and J by 2 bases, with 22 bases left in between.